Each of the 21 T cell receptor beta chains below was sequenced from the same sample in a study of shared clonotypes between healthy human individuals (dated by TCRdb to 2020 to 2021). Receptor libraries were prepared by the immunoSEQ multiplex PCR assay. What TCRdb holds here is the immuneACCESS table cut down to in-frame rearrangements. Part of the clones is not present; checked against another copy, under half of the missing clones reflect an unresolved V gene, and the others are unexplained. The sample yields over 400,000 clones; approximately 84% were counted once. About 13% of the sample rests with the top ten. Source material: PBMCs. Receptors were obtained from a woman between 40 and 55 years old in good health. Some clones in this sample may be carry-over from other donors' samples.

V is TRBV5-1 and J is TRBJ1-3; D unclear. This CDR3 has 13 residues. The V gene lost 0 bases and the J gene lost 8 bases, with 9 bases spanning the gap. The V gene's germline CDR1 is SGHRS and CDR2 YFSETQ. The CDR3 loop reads CASSLGGKDTIYF. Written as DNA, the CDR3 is TGCGCCAGCAGCTTGGGAGGGAAAGACACCATATATTTT.

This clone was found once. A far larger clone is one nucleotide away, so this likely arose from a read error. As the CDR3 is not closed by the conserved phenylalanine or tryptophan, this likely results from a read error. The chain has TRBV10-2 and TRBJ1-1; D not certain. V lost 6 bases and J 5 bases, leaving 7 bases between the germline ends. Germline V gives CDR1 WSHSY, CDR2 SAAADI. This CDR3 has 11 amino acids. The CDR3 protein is CASRRDTEAFS. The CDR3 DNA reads TGCGCCAGCAGAAGGGATACTGAAGCTTTCTCT.

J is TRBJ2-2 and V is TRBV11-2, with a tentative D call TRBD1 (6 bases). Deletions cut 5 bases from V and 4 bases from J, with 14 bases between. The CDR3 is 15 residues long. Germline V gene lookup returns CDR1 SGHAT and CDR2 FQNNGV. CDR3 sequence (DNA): TGTGCCAGCAGCCAAGAAGAAGGGGGCACCGGGGAGCTGTTTTTT. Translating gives CASSQEEGGTGELFF.

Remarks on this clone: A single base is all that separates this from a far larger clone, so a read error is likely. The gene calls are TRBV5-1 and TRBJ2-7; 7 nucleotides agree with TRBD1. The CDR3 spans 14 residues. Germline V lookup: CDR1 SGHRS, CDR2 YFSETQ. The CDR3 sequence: CASSLGQGPYERYF. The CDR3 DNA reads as TGCGCCAGCAGCTTGGGACAGGGTCCCTACGAGCGGTACTTC.

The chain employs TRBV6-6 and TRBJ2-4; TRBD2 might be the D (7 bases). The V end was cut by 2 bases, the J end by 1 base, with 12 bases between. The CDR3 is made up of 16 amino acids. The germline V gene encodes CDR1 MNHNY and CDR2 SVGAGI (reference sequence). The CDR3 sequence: CASSYGGAMAKNIQYF. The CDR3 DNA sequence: TGTGCCAGCAGTTACGGGGGGGCAATGGCCAAAAACATTCAGTACTTC.

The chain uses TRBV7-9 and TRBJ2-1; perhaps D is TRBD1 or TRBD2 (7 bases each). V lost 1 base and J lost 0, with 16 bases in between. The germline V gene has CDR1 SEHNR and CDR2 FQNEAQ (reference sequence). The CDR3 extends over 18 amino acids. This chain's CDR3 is CASSLVRGGKVSYNEQFF. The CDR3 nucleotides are TGTGCCAGCAGCTTAGTCAGGGGGGGTAAGGTCTCCTACAATGAGCAGTTCTTC.

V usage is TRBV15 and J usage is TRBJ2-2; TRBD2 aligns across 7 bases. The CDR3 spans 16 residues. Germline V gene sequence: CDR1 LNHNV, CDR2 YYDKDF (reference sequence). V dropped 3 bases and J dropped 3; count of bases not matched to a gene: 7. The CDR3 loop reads CATSSRLAWDTGELFF. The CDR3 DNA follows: TGTGCCACCAGCAGTAGACTAGCTTGGGACACCGGGGAGCTGTTTTTT.

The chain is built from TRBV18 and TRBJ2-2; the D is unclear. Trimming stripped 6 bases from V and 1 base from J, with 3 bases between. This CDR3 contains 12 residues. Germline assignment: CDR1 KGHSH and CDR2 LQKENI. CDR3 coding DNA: TGTGCCAGCTCGGGGAACACCGGGGAGCTGTTTTTT. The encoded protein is CASSGNTGELFF.

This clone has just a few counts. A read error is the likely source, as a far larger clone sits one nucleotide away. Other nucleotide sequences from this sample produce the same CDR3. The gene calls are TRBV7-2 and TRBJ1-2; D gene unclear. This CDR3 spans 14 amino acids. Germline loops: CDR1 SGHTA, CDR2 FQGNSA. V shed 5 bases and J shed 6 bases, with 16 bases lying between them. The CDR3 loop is CASSPVVLRDGYTF. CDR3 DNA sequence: TGTGCCAGCAGCCCAGTTGTTCTGAGGGATGGCTACACCTTC.

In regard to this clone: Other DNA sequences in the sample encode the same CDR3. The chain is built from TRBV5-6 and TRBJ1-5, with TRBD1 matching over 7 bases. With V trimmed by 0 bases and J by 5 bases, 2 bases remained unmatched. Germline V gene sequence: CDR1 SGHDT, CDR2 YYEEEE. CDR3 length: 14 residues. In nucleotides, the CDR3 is TGTGCCAGCAGCTTGGCAGGGGGGGATCAGCCCCAGCATTTT. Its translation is CASSLAGGDQPQHF.

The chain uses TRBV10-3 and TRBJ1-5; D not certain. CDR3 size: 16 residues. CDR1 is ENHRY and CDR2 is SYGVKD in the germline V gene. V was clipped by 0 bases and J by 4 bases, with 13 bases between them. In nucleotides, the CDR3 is TGTGCCATCAGTGAGTCTGGAGGGCACGGGAATCAGCCCCAGCATTTT. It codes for CAISESGGHGNQPQHF.

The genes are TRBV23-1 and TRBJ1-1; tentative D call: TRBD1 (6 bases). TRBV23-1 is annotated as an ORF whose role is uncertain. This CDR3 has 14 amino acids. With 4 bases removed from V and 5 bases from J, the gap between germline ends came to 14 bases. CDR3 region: CASSPPGEGTEAFF. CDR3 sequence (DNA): TGCGCCAGCAGTCCCCCAGGGGAGGGAACTGAAGCTTTCTTT.

The CDR3, as DNA: TGTGCCACGAAACAGGGGGCGATAAATGAGCAGTTCTTC. Protein: CATKQGAINEQFF. The rearrangement joins TRBV6-5 to TRBJ2-1; 9 bases are shared with TRBD1. V shed 10 bases and J 7 bases; nucleotides not matched to a gene: 8. The CDR3 length is 13 residues. The germline V gene encodes CDR1 MNHEY and CDR2 SVGAGI.

DNA of the CDR3: TGCGCCAGCAGGCGGGGGGAGACCCAGTACTTC. It is translated as CASRRGETQYF. The chain links TRBV4-1 to TRBJ2-5; 7 bases map to TRBD2. Trimming took 6 bases from V and 5 from J; bases not matched to a gene: 0. Germline V gene data show CDR1 as MGHRA and CDR2 as YSYEKL. This CDR3 has 11 amino acids.

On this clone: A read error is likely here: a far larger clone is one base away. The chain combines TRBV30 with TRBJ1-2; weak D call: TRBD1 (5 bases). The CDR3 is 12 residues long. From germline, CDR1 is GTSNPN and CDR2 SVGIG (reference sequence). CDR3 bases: TGTGTGTACCGGGACGGTAACTATGGCTACACCTTC. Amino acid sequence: CVYRDGNYGYTF.

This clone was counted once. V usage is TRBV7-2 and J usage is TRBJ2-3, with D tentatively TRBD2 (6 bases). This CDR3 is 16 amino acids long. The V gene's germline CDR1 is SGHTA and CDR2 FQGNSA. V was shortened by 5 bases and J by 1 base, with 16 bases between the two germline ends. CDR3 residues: CASSARRGGGTDTQYF. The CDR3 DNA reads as TGTGCCAGCAGCGCCAGACGAGGCGGGGGCACAGATACGCAGTATTTT.

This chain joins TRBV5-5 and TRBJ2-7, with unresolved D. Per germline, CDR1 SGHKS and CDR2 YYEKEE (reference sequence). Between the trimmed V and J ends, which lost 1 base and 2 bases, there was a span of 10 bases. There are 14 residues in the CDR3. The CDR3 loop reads CASSLNGFAYEQYF. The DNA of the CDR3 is TGTGCCAGCAGCTTGAATGGGTTCGCCTACGAGCAGTACTTC.

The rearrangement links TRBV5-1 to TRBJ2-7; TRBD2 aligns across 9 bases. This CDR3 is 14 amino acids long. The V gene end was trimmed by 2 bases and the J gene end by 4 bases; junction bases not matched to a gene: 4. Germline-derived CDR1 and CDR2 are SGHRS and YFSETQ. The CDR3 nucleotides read TGCGCCAGCAGCTTACAGCGGGAGGCTTACGAGCAGTACTTC. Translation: CASSLQREAYEQYF. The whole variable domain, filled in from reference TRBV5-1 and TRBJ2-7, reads KAGVTQTPRYLIKTRGQQVTLSCSPISGHRSVSWYQQTPGQGLQFLFEYFSETQRNKGNFPGRFSGRQFSNSRSEMNVSTLELGDSALYLCASSLQREAYEQYFGPGTRLTVT.

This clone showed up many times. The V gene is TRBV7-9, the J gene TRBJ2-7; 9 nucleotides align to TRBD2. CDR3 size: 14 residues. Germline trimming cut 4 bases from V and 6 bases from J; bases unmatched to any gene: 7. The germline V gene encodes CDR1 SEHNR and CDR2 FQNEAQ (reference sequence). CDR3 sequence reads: CASSSPGLASEQYF. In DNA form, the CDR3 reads TGTGCCAGCAGCTCACCGGGACTAGCAAGCGAGCAGTACTTC.

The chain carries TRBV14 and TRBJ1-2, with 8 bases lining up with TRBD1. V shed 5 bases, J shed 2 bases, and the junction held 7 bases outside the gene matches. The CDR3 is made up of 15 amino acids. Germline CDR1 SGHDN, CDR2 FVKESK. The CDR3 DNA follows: TGTGCCAGCAGCGTACGACAGGGGTCCAACTATGGCTACACCTTC. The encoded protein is CASSVRQGSNYGYTF.

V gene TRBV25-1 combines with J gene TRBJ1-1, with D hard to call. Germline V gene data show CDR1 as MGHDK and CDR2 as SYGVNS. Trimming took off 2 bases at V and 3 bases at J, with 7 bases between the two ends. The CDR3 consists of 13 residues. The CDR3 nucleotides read TGTGCCAGCAGTGAAGGGGAACACACTGAAGCTTTCTTT. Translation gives CASSEGEHTEAFF.